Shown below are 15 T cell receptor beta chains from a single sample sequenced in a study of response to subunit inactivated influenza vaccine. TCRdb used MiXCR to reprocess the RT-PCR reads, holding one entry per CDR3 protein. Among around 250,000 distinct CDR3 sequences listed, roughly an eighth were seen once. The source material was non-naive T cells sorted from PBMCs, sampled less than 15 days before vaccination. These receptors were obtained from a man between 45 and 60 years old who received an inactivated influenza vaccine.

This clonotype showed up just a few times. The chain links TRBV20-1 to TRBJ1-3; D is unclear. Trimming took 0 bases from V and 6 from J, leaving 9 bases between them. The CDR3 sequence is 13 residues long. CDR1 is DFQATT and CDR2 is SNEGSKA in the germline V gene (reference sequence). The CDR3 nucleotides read TGCAGTGCTAGAGACCAAAATAAAAACACCATATATTTT. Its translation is CSARDQNKNTIYF.

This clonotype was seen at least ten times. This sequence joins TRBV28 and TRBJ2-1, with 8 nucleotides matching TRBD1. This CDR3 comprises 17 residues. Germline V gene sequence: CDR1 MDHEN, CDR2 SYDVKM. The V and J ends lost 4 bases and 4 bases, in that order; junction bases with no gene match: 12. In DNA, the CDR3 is TGTGCCAGCAGTTCCCCTCAGGGGGCGCGTCCTTACAATGAGCAGTTCTTC. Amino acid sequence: CASSSPQGARPYNEQFF.

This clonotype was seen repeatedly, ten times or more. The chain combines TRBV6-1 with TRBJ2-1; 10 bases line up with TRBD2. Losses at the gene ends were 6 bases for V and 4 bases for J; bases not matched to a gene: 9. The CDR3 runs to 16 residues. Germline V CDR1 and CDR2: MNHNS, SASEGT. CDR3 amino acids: CASSRAGGPWYNEQFF. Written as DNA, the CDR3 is TGTGCCAGCAGCCGAGCGGGGGGGCCATGGTACAATGAGCAGTTCTTC.

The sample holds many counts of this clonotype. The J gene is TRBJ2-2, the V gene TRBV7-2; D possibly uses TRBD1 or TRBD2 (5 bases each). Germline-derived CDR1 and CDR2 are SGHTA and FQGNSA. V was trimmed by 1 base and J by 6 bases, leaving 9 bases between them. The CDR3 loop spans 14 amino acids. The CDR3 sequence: CASSLGGGPGELFF. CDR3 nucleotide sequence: TGTGCCAGCAGCTTAGGTGGGGGTCCCGGGGAGCTGTTTTTT.

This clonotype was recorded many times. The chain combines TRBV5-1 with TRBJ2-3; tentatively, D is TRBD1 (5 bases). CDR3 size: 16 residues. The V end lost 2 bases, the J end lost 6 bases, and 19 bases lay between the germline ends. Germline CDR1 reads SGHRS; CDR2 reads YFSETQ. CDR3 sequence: CASSLVRGVSADTQYF. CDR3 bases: TGCGCCAGCAGCTTAGTTAGGGGCGTGTCAGCGGATACGCAGTATTTT.

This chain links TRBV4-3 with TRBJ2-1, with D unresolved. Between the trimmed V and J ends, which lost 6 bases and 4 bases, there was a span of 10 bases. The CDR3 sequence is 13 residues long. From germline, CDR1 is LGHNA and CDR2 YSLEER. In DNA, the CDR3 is TGCGCCAGCAGTAGTGAACGATACAATGAGCAGTTCTTC. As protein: CASSSERYNEQFF.

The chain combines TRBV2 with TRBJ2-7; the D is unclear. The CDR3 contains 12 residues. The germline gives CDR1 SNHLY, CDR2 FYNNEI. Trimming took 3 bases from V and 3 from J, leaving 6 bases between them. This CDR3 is CASSDYDYEQYF. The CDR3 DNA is TGTGCCAGCAGTGATTACGACTACGAGCAGTACTTC.

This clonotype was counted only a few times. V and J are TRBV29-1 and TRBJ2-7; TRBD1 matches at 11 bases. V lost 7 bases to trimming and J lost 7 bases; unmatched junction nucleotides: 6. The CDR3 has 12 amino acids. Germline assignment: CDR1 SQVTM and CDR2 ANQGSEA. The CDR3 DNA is TGCAGCGCCCGGACAGGGGGCGGGGAGCAGTACTTC. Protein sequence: CSARTGGGEQYF.

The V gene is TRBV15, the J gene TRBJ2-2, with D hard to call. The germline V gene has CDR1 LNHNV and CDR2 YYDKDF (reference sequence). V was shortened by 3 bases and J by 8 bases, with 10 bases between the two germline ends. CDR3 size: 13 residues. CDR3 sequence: CATSREDLGELFF. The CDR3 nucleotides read TGTGCCACCAGCAGGGAAGACCTGGGGGAGCTGTTTTTT.

The CDR3 sequence is CASSLAGGENTEAFF. The CDR3 DNA reads TGCGCCAGCAGCTTGGCCGGGGGGGAGAACACTGAAGCTTTCTTT. The chain joins TRBV5-1 to TRBJ1-1, with D perhaps TRBD1 (5 bases). There are 15 residues in the CDR3. Germline assignment: CDR1 SGHRS and CDR2 YFSETQ. V was clipped by 0 bases and J by 1 base, with 10 bases between them.

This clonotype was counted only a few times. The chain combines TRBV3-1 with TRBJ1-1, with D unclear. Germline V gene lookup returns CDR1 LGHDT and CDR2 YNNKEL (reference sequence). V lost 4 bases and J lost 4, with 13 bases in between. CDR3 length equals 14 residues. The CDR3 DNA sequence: TGTGCCAGCAGCCCCGCGGGTATCGTCACTGAAGCTTTCTTT. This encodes CASSPAGIVTEAFF.

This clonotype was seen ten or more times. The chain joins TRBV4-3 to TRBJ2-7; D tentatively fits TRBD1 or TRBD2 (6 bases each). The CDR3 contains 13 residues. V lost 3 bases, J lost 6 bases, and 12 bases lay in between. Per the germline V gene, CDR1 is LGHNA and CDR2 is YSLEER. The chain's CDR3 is CASSHSRGREQYF. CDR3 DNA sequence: TGCGCCAGCAGCCATTCACGGGGGCGCGAGCAGTACTTC.

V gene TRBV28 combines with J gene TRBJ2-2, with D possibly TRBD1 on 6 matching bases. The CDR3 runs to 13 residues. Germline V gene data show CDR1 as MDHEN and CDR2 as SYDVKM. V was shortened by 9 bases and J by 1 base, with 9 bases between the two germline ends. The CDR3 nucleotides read TGTGCCAGTCGGACAGAGAACACCGGGGAGCTGTTTTTT. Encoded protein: CASRTENTGELFF.

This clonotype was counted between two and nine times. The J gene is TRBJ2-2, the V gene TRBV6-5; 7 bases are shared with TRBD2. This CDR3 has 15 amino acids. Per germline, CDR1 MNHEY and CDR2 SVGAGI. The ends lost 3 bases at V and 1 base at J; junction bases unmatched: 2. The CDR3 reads CASSYSGGNTGELFF. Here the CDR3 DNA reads TGTGCCAGCAGTTATTCGGGGGGGAACACCGGGGAGCTGTTTTTT.

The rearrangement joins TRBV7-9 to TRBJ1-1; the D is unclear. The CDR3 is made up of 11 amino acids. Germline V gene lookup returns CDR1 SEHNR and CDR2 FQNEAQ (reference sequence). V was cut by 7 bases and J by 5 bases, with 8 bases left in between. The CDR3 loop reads CASIVGTEAFF. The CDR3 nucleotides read TGTGCCAGCATCGTCGGGACTGAAGCTTTCTTT.